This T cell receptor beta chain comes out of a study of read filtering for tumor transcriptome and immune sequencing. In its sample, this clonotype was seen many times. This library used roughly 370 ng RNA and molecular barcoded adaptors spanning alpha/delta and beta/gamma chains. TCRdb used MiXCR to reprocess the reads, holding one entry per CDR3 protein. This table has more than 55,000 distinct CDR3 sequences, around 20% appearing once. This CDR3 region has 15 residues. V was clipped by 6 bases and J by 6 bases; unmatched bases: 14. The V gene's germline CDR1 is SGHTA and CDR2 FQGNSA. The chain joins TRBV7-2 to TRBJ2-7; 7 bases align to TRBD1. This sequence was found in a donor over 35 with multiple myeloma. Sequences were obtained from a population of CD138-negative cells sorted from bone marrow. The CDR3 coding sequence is TGTGCCAGCAGTACAAACCGGGACAGACGAGGCGAGCAGTACTTC. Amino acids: CASSTNRDRRGEQYF.